This record looks at one T cell receptor (beta chain) sequence and its context. Antigen: not known. Germline values: CDR1 MNHEY, CDR2 SVGAGI. CDR3 size: 17 residues. This record comes from a study of monozygotic twins with inflammatory bowel disease. Broader study findings: Inverse Simpson values showed less TCRbeta diversity in IBD patients than in their healthy co-twins.

TCRdb re-called the 5' RACE reads, yielding one record per CDR3 amino acid sequence without DNA. The sample totals 350,000 to 400,000 distinct CDR3 sequences. The chain recombines TRBV6-5 with TRBJ2-4; TCRdb lists TRBD1, though no DNA is available to test this call. The source is a human donor with ulcerative colitis or Crohn's disease, or a healthy co-twin of an affected twin (not recorded which). The source material was blood. CDR3 loop: CASSLRQGPIAKNIQYF.